Each of the 8 T cell receptor beta chains below was sequenced from the same sample in a study of blood T cell repertoires in COVID-19 (dated by TCRdb to the early 2020s). The method was the immunoSEQ multiplex PCR assay. Drawn from immuneACCESS, this table holds only the in-frame rearrangements with V and J called that TCRdb kept. Clones are partly lost; checked studies trace under half to an unresolved V gene and leave the rest unexplained. The sample profile shows fewer than 90,000 clones; around nine tenths of them were found once. The ten largest clones add up to roughly 4.5% of the sample. Specimen: peripheral blood. These receptors were taken from a man in his fifties with active or convalescent COVID-19.

The V call is TRBV25-1, the J call TRBJ2-2; D is perhaps TRBD2 (5 bases). Germline assignment: CDR1 MGHDK and CDR2 SYGVNS. This CDR3 is 15 amino acids long. Trimming shortened V by 6 bases and J by 5 bases, and 16 bases separated the two germline ends. The CDR3: CASSGVIAPTGELFF. The CDR3 nucleotides are TGTGCCAGCAGCGGGGTGATAGCGCCTACCGGGGAGCTGTTTTTT.

The chain joins TRBV25-1 to TRBJ2-7; D is possibly TRBD1 (6 bases). There are 14 residues in the CDR3. Trimming cost V 8 bases and J 5 bases, with 19 bases left between them. CDR1 and CDR2 from the germline V gene are MGHDK and SYGVNS. Written as DNA, the CDR3 is TGTGCCAGCTCCTCCGGAACAGGGCACCACGAGCAGTACTTC. It yields the protein CASSSGTGHHEQYF.

The chain carries TRBV6-2 or TRBV6-3 and TRBJ2-7; TRBD2 is a possible D gene (7 bases). Between the trimmed V and J ends, which lost 6 bases and 1 base, there was a span of 19 bases. From germline, CDR1 is MNHEY and CDR2 SVGEGT. This CDR3 has 16 amino acids. The CDR3 reads CASSWGGHGESYEQYF. In nucleotides, the CDR3 is TGTGCCAGCAGCTGGGGGGGACACGGGGAGTCCTACGAGCAGTACTTC.

The genes are TRBV5-8 and TRBJ2-7, with 8 bases fitting TRBD1. Losses at the gene ends were 4 bases for V and 6 bases for J; bases not matched to a gene: 9. Germline V gene sequence: CDR1 SGHTS, CDR2 YDEGEE. The CDR3 sequence is 14 residues long. DNA of the CDR3: TGTGCCAGCAGCCTTCGACAGGGGTATGGCGAGCAGTACTTC. It is translated as CASSLRQGYGEQYF.

The chain links TRBV5-1 to TRBJ2-2, with TRBD1 matching 11 bases. The V gene's germline CDR1 is SGHRS and CDR2 YFSETQ. V shed 2 bases, J shed 5 bases, and the junction held 5 bases outside the gene matches. The CDR3 has 16 residues. The CDR3 loop reads CASSFGTGGSTGELFF. The CDR3 coding sequence is TGCGCCAGCAGCTTCGGGACAGGGGGTTCTACCGGGGAGCTGTTTTTT.

The chain carries TRBV3-1 (or the pseudogene TRBV3-2) and TRBJ1-1; the D gene is possibly TRBD1 (6 bases). Trimming took off 8 bases at V and 0 bases at J, with 10 bases between the two ends. The CDR3 length is 13 residues. The germline V gene encodes CDR1 LGHDT and CDR2 YNNKEL (reference sequence). CDR3 loop: CASGQSLNTEAFF. Written as DNA, the CDR3 is TGTGCCAGCGGACAGTCCTTGAACACTGAAGCTTTCTTT.

The V and J genes are TRBV28 and TRBJ1-5; D unclear. The V gene's germline CDR1 is MDHEN and CDR2 SYDVKM. The CDR3 totals 12 residues. Between the trimmed V and J ends, which lost 7 bases and 7 bases, there was a span of 11 bases. The CDR3 region has the DNA TGTGCCAGCAAGGAGGGAAACCAGCCCCAGCATTTT. This encodes CASKEGNQPQHF.

This chain links TRBV23-1 with TRBJ1-4, with 7 bases lining up with TRBD1. TRBV23-1 is known as an ORF, though its function is uncertain. The V gene end was trimmed by 2 bases and the J gene end by 4 bases; junction bases not matched to a gene: 4. CDR3 length equals 15 residues. CDR3 in amino acids: CASSQTGEINEKLFF. CDR3 nucleotide sequence: TGCGCCAGCAGTCAAACAGGGGAGATTAATGAAAAACTGTTTTTT.